A selection of T cell receptor beta chains follows, all from one sample in a study of blood T cell repertoires in COVID-19. The table came from immunoSEQ multiplex PCR; TCRdb's copy has only in-frame clones and leaves some out. The sample carries roughly 150,000 clones, 83% recorded once. Source material: peripheral blood. These receptor sequences come from a woman in her 70s who had recovered from COVID-19. Both conserved end residues are part of each CDR3. Each record gives: D gene, J gene, clone size, V gene, CDR3 protein, CDR3 DNA. D genes are given only for firm matches. Expanded clones get a size class; other rows say once, few or many, or leave the size out.

TRBD1	TRBJ2-2	NA	TRBV9	CASGTENTGELFF	TGTGCCAGCGGGACAGAGAACACCGGGGAGCTGTTTTTT
NA	TRBJ1-2	NA	TRBV2	CASSGLADWGYTF	TGTGCCAGCAGTGGGCTGGCAGACTGGGGCTACACCTTC
TRBD1	TRBJ1-2	once	TRBV27	CASSFSGTETNYGYTF	TGTGCCAGCAGTTTTTCTGGGACAGAGACTAACTATGGCTACACCTTC
TRBD1	TRBJ1-4	NA	TRBV18	CASSQGQNEKLFF	TGTGCCAGCTCGCAGGGACAGAATGAAAAACTGTTTTTT
TRBD1	TRBJ1-1	NA	TRBV5-4	CASSRPGQGAFDAFF	TGTGCCAGCAGCCGGCCGGGACAGGGGGCTTTTGATGCTTTCTTT
TRBD1	TRBJ1-1	NA	TRBV27	CASSLSPRDRGSEAFF	TGTGCCAGCAGTTTAAGTCCCCGGGACAGGGGTAGTGAAGCTTTCTTT
NA	TRBJ1-2	NA	TRBV27	CASRTDSAGGYTF	TGTGCCAGCCGTACCGACAGTGCTGGAGGCTACACCTTC
NA	TRBJ2-1	NA	TRBV27	CASTTPGGSRGLYNEQFF	TGTGCCAGCACCACCCCCGGGGGTTCCCGCGGGCTCTACAATGAGCAGTTCTTC
TRBD2	TRBJ2-5	NA	TRBV5-6	CASTPLAGPQETQYF	TGTGCCAGCACCCCACTAGCGGGCCCCCAAGAGACCCAGTACTTC
NA	TRBJ1-4	NA	TRBV28	CASSSREKLFF	TGTGCCAGCAGTTCGCGGGAAAAACTGTTTTTT
TRBD2	TRBJ2-1	NA	TRBV6-1	CASSELATSAGYNEQFF	TGTGCCAGCAGTGAATTGGCCACTAGCGCGGGCTACAATGAGCAGTTCTTC
NA	TRBJ2-1	NA	TRBV14	CASSQGDNGYNEQFF	TGTGCCAGCAGCCAAGGGGACAACGGCTACAATGAGCAGTTCTTC
NA	TRBJ1-1	NA	TRBV12-2	CASRLGTGPAEAFF	TGTGCAAGTCGCTTGGGGACAGGGCCGGCTGAAGCTTTCTTT
TRBD2	TRBJ2-1	NA	TRBV7-3	CASSPRTSGRSYNEQFF	TGTGCCAGCAGCCCCCGGACTAGCGGCCGCTCCTACAATGAGCAGTTCTTC
NA	TRBJ2-6	NA	TRBV3-1/TRBV3-2	CASSHMGGSGANVLTF	TGTGCCAGCAGCCACATGGGGGGCTCTGGGGCCAACGTCCTGACTTTC
NA	TRBJ2-7	NA	TRBV11-2	CASSLAVRSLPYEQYF	TGTGCCAGCAGCTTAGCGGTTAGATCCCTACCCTACGAGCAGTACTTC
TRBD1	TRBJ2-5	NA	TRBV24-1	CATSEHRGALGETQYF	TGTGCCACCAGTGAGCACAGGGGAGCCTTAGGGGAGACCCAGTACTTC
TRBD2	TRBJ2-2	NA	TRBV6-6	CASSDPGGNTGELFF	TGTGCCAGCAGTGATCCGGGGGGGAACACCGGGGAGCTGTTTTTT
NA	TRBJ1-1	NA	TRBV5-5	CASSFNSGRGEAFF	TGTGCCAGCAGCTTTAATTCGGGCAGGGGTGAAGCTTTCTTT
NA	TRBJ2-1	NA	TRBV12-3/TRBV12-4	CASSLGPEGEQFF	TGTGCCAGCAGTTTAGGGCCAGAGGGTGAGCAGTTCTTC
TRBD2	TRBJ2-1	once	TRBV5-1	CASSGAAGRANEQFF	TGCGCCAGCAGTGGTGCTGCGGGGAGGGCCAATGAGCAGTTCTTC
TRBD2	TRBJ2-7	NA	TRBV5-4	CASSGGGYLSSEQYF	TGTGCCAGCAGCGGCGGGGGGTATCTGTCGTCCGAGCAGTACTTC
NA	TRBJ2-1	NA	TRBV18	CASSPPLPEQFF	TGTGCCAGCTCACCACCTCTTCCTGAGCAGTTCTTC
NA	TRBJ2-6	NA	TRBV3-1/TRBV3-2	CASSPTGANVLTF	TGTGCCAGCAGCCCGACGGGTGCCAACGTCCTGACTTTC
NA	TRBJ1-2	few	TRBV7-6	CASSTGPGYGYTF	TGTGCCAGCAGCACAGGGCCGGGCTATGGCTACACCTTC
TRBD1	TRBJ1-4	NA	TRBV6-5	CASGTGDYNEKLFF	TGTGCCAGCGGGACAGGGGATTACAATGAAAAACTGTTTTTT
NA	TRBJ2-7	once	TRBV27	CASSFSPGYEQYF	TGTGCCAGCAGTTTTAGCCCCGGCTACGAGCAGTACTTC
NA	TRBJ1-1	NA	TRBV27	CASSSGGPDTEAFF	TGTGCCAGCAGTTCGGGGGGCCCTGACACTGAAGCTTTCTTT
NA	TRBJ2-1	once	TRBV19	CASGPYKGSYNEQFF	TGTGCCAGTGGACCCTACAAGGGGTCCTACAATGAGCAGTTCTTC
NA	TRBJ2-1	NA	TRBV3-1/TRBV3-2	CASSQDEGPTMRTAEQFF	TGTGCCAGCAGCCAAGACGAGGGACCGACAATGCGGACAGCTGAGCAGTTCTTC
NA	TRBJ1-2	NA	TRBV5-4	CASSLGSGGYTF	TGTGCCAGCAGCCTCGGCTCCGGGGGCTACACCTTC
NA	TRBJ1-2	NA	TRBV5-6	CASSFFGQPGYTF	TGTGCCAGCAGCTTTTTTGGACAACCCGGCTACACCTTC
TRBD1	TRBJ1-2	NA	TRBV5-1	CASSLGGQDYGYTF	TGCGCCAGCAGCTTGGGGGGACAGGACTATGGCTACACCTTC
NA	TRBJ2-4	NA	TRBV7-8	CASTSGGSKNIQYF	TGTGCCAGCACCTCCGGGGGTTCCAAAAACATTCAGTACTTC
TRBD1	TRBJ2-3	NA	TRBV28	CASSGHRGPTDTQYF	TGTGCCAGCAGTGGTCACAGGGGCCCCACAGATACGCAGTATTTT
TRBD1	TRBJ2-7	few	TRBV15	CATSRVGTGAGEQYF	TGTGCCACCAGCAGAGTCGGGACAGGGGCGGGCGAGCAGTACTTC